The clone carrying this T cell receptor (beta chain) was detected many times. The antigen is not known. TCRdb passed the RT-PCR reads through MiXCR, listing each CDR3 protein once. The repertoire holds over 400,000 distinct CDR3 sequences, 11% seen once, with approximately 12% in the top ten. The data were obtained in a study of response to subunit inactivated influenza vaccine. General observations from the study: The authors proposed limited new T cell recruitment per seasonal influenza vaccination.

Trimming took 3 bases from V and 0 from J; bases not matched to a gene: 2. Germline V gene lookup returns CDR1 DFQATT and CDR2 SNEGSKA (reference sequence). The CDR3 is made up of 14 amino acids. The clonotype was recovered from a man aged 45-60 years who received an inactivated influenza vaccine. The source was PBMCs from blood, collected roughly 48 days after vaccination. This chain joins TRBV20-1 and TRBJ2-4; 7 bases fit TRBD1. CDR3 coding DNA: TGCAGTGCTAGGGGGGACAGAGCCAAAAACATTCAGTACTTC. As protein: CSARGDRAKNIQYF.